Each of the 2 T cell receptor beta chains below was sequenced from the same sample in a study of Graves' ophthalmopathy and Graves' hyperthyroidism. Amplifying from RNA transcripts, the study obtained TCR beta CDR3 regions. HTBI-primed first-round RT-PCR preceded second-round multiplex PCR. TCRdb fed the multiplex PCR reads into MiXCR, producing one record per CDR3 protein. Of more than 1,000,000 distinct CDR3 sequences in the sample, roughly two fifths were seen once. The sample comprised peripheral blood or thyroid tissue (not recorded which). These receptors were obtained from an adult man with Graves' hyperthyroidism.

The rearrangement uses TRBV24-1 and TRBJ2-2, with unresolved D. CDR3 size: 15 residues. From germline, CDR1 is KGHDR and CDR2 SFDVKD. Trimming removed 5 bases at V and 4 bases at J, with 13 bases between. CDR3 loop: CATSAAEFSTGELFF. The DNA for the CDR3 is TGTGCCACCAGTGCGGCCGAGTTCTCCACCGGGGAGCTGTTTTTT.

This clonotype was found a few times. The genes are TRBV30 and TRBJ1-2, with D maybe TRBD1 (5 bases). The V end lost 0 bases, the J end lost 6 bases, and 8 bases lay between the germline ends. This CDR3 comprises 12 residues. Germline CDR1 reads GTSNPN; CDR2 reads SVGIG (reference sequence). The CDR3 bases are TGTGCCTGGAGTGTAGCGGGGGATGGCTACACCTTC. Translated, it gives CAWSVAGDGYTF.